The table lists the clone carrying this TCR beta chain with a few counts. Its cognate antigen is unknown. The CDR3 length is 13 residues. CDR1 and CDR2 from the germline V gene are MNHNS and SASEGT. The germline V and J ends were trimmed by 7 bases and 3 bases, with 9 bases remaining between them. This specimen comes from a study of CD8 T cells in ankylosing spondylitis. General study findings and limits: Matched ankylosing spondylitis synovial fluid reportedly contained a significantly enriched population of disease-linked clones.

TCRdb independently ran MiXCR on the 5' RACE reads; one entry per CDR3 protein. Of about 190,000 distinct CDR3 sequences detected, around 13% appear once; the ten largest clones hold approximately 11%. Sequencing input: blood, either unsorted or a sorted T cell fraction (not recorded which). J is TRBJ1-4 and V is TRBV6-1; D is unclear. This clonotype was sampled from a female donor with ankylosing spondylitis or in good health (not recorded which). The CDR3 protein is CASMGGANEKLFF. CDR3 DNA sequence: TGTGCCAGCATGGGCGGAGCTAATGAAAAACTGTTTTTT.